This entry lists 10 T cell receptor beta chains sequenced from one sample in a study of cytomegalovirus exposure and HLA in healthy donors. The PCR employed 60 Vbeta primers together with 13 Jbeta primers. The protocol was immunoSEQ multiplex PCR, while the TCRdb copy is restricted to in-frame clones and leaves out a portion. This sample's table reports 120,000 to 150,000 clones. Sequenced input: PBMCs. All receptors come from a man in his forties or fifties in good health and CMV-seronegative.

V and J are TRBV4-1 and TRBJ1-2, with 9 nucleotides matching TRBD1. Germline CDR1 is MGHRA and CDR2 is YSYEKL. V lost 0 bases to trimming and J lost 3 bases; unmatched junction nucleotides: 5. This CDR3 comprises 16 residues. As DNA, the CDR3 is TGCGCCAGCAGCCAAGAAGGCACAGGGGGCGACTATGGCTACACCTTC. Its protein product is CASSQEGTGGDYGYTF.

The V and J genes are TRBV7-9 and TRBJ1-1; TRBD1 is a possible D gene (6 bases). Germline V gene sequence: CDR1 SEHNR, CDR2 FQNEAQ (reference sequence). The CDR3 consists of 15 residues. Trimming took off 6 bases at V and 8 bases at J, with 22 bases between the two ends. The CDR3 spells CASSPDYRVGGEAFF. The CDR3 region has the DNA TGTGCCAGCAGTCCAGACTACAGGGTGGGTGGAGAAGCTTTCTTT.

The rearrangement joins TRBV18 to TRBJ2-1, with 8 bases lining up with TRBD1. Per germline, CDR1 KGHSH and CDR2 LQKENI. Losses at the gene ends were 2 bases for V and 3 bases for J; bases not matched to a gene: 6. CDR3 size: 16 residues. The CDR3: CASSPFGGTGYNEQFF. The CDR3 DNA reads as TGTGCCAGCTCACCATTTGGAGGGACAGGCTACAATGAGCAGTTCTTC.

This chain connects TRBV29-1 to TRBJ1-2; 7 positions agree with TRBD1. Germline V gene sequence: CDR1 SQVTM, CDR2 ANQGSEA. The junction had 7 bases not matched to a gene; V was cut back by 4 bases and J by 2 bases. The CDR3 is 14 residues long. The CDR3 loop reads CSVGTTGDNYGYTF. DNA of the CDR3: TGCAGCGTTGGGACTACAGGGGACAACTATGGCTACACCTTC.

This sequence joins TRBV6-1 and TRBJ2-2; 8 nucleotides agree with TRBD2. This CDR3 region has 15 residues. V dropped 6 bases and J dropped 5; count of bases not matched to a gene: 8. Germline lookup yields CDR1 MNHNS and CDR2 SASEGT. The CDR3 DNA is TGTGCCAGCAGCGGACTAGCAGATGGTACCGGGGAGCTGTTTTTT. Translating it yields CASSGLADGTGELFF.

The chain employs TRBV6-5 and TRBJ2-5; 14 nucleotides agree with TRBD2. Germline values: CDR1 MNHEY, CDR2 SVGAGI. The CDR3 sequence is 16 residues long. V lost 0 bases, J lost 4 bases, and 1 base stayed unmatched. The chain's CDR3 is CASSYSGTSGGETQYF. In nucleotides, the CDR3 is TGTGCCAGCAGTTACTCCGGGACTAGCGGGGGAGAGACCCAGTACTTC.

The chain employs TRBV9 and TRBJ2-2; 7 nucleotides line up with TRBD2. The V and J ends lost 4 bases and 5 bases, in that order; junction bases with no gene match: 5. Germline CDR1 and CDR2: SGDLS and YYNGEE. The CDR3 consists of 14 residues. Here the CDR3 DNA reads TGTGCCAGCAGCCCCCGGGGGGATACCGGGGAGCTGTTTTTT. Its protein product is CASSPRGDTGELFF.

The V gene is TRBV14, the J gene TRBJ1-1, with a tentative D call TRBD1 (5 bases). Germline V gene lookup returns CDR1 SGHDN and CDR2 FVKESK. The CDR3 contains 14 residues. Trimming took off 0 bases at V and 7 bases at J, with 12 bases between the two ends. This CDR3 reads CASSQDVSGGEAFF. Here the CDR3 DNA reads TGTGCCAGCAGCCAAGATGTATCGGGGGGTGAAGCTTTCTTT.

V is TRBV7-9 and J is TRBJ1-1; D possibly corresponds to TRBD1 (5 bases). The V end lost 3 bases, the J end lost 5 bases, and 10 bases lay between the germline ends. The CDR3 spans 13 residues. The germline V gene has CDR1 SEHNR and CDR2 FQNEAQ (reference sequence). CDR3 in DNA: TGTGCCAGCAGCTTGGACGGGGGAACTGAAGCTTTCTTT. The encoded protein is CASSLDGGTEAFF.

The chain uses TRBV7-9 and TRBJ2-2; no clear D. This CDR3 has 14 residues. V was trimmed by 1 base and J by 5 bases, leaving 8 bases between them. The germline V gene has CDR1 SEHNR and CDR2 FQNEAQ (reference sequence). The chain's CDR3 is CASSLDSLTGELFF. For the CDR3, the DNA is TGTGCCAGCAGCTTAGATTCTCTAACCGGGGAGCTGTTTTTT.